These 21 T cell receptor beta chains came from one sample sequenced in a study of glioma-infiltrating T cells. TCR alpha and beta CDR3 regions were amplified from RNA using iRepertoire nested multiplex PCR. From the multiplex PCR reads, TCRdb called clonotypes with MiXCR, one entry per CDR3 protein. Counted here are fewer than 500,000 distinct CDR3 sequences, roughly two fifths occurring once; the ten biggest clones make up more than 10%. Material for sequencing was glioma tissue, nonneoplastic brain tissue, or PBMCs (not recorded which). The receptor source for this set is a human donor with low-grade glioma or glioblastoma, undergoing nonglioma brain surgery, or in good health (not recorded which).

A word on this clonotype: This may arise from a read error, as a much more abundant clone is one base away. The rearrangement links TRBV5-4 to TRBJ2-5; the D is unclear. Per germline, CDR1 SGHNT and CDR2 YYREEE (reference sequence). Trimming removed 4 bases at V and 2 bases at J, with 12 bases between. The CDR3 covers 14 residues. CDR3 sequence: CASSQWTEQETQYF. The CDR3 DNA is TGTGCCAGCAGCCAGTGGACCGAACAAGAGACCCAGTACTTC. The full variable domain, completed using reference TRBV5-4 and TRBJ2-5, is ETGVTQSPTHLIKTRGQQVTLRCSSQSGHNTVSWYQQALGQGPQFIFQYYREEENGRGNFPPRFSGLQFPNYSSELNVNALELDDSALYLCASSQWTEQETQYFGPGTRLLVL.

Details on this clonotype: This CDR3 fails to terminate in the conserved phenylalanine or tryptophan, so it likely reflects a read error. The chain joins TRBV20-1 to TRBJ2-7; 10 nucleotides line up with TRBD2. Germline loops: CDR1 DFQATT, CDR2 SNEGSKA (reference sequence). The CDR3 spans 15 residues. The CDR3 sequence: CSPESASGSNHEQYS. The CDR3 DNA sequence: TGCAGCCCTGAGTCGGCTAGCGGGAGTAACCACGAGCAGTACTCC.

The chain is built from TRBV7-9 and TRBJ2-1, with no clear D. CDR1 SEHNR and CDR2 FQNEAQ come from the germline V gene (reference sequence). The CDR3 is made up of 13 amino acids. The V end lost 1 base, the J end lost 7 bases, and 8 bases lay between the germline ends. The CDR3 is CASSLGSTNEQFF. As DNA, the CDR3 is TGTGCCAGCAGCTTAGGCTCCACGAATGAGCAGTTCTTC.

CDR3 in DNA: TGCGCCAGCAGCCAAGATGTAATCTACACTGAAGCTTTCTTT. This codes for CASSQDVIYTEAFF. This sequence joins TRBV4-3 and TRBJ1-1; D not certain. The germline gives CDR1 LGHNA, CDR2 YSLEER. V lost 0 bases to trimming and J lost 3 bases, with 8 bases between them. The CDR3 spans 14 residues.

Remarks on this clonotype: An end of the junction does not agree with germline; a read error may underlie this. The genes are TRBV7-2 and TRBJ1-5, with a tentative D call TRBD1 (5 bases). Germline V lookup: CDR1 SGHTA, CDR2 FQGNSA. The CDR3 runs to 15 residues. The CDR3 loop reads CASSLSGHHNQTQHF. For the CDR3, the DNA is TGTGCCAGCAGCTTAAGCGGACACCACAATCAGACCCAGCATTTT.

Regarding this clonotype: As the CDR3 is not closed by the conserved phenylalanine or tryptophan, this likely results from a read error. The chain is built from TRBV7-2 and TRBJ2-1, with D perhaps matching TRBD1 or TRBD2 (5 bases each). With 4 bases removed from V and 4 bases from J, the gap between germline ends came to 11 bases. The CDR3 covers 14 residues. CDR1 SGHTA and CDR2 FQGNSA come from the germline V gene. CDR3 DNA sequence: TGTGCCAGCAGCTCCCGGGACGATTACAATGAGCAGTTCTCC. Its translation is CASSSRDDYNEQFS.

This clonotype was seen repeatedly, ten times or more. The chain is built from TRBV28 and TRBJ1-1; no clear D gene. Trimming cost V 6 bases and J 4 bases, with 9 bases left between them. Germline lookup yields CDR1 MDHEN and CDR2 SYDVKM. This CDR3 is 12 amino acids long. The CDR3 DNA reads as TGTGCCAGCAGCTGGGGAGTCACTGAAGCTTTCTTT. Protein sequence: CASSWGVTEAFF.

This clonotype turned up a few times. The genes are TRBV20-1 and TRBJ1-1; the D gene is possibly TRBD1 (6 bases). Trimming stripped 1 base from V and 1 base from J, with 10 bases between. CDR1 is DFQATT, CDR2 SNEGSKA, per germline (reference sequence). This CDR3 is built from 14 residues. CDR3 residues: CSARVRRGNTEAFF. The DNA for the CDR3 is TGCAGTGCTAGAGTTCGCAGGGGGAACACTGAAGCTTTCTTT.

A remark on this clonotype: Since a much larger clone is just one base distant, this may be a read error. V is TRBV6-1 and J is TRBJ1-5; the D is unclear. With 6 bases removed from V and 3 bases from J, the gap between germline ends came to 12 bases. This CDR3 is built from 14 residues. Germline loops: CDR1 MNHNS, CDR2 SASEGT. CDR3 nucleotides: TGTGCCAGCAGAACAAGGAGGACCAATCAGCCCCAGCATTTT. It yields the protein CASRTRRTNQPQHF.

CDR3 protein: CASSVNTGTSGVQRDTQYF. CDR3 nucleotide sequence: TGTGCCAGCAGCGTCAACACCGGGACTAGCGGGGTGCAGCGAGATACGCAGTATTTT. J is TRBJ2-3 and V is TRBV6-1; TRBD2 matches at 13 bases. J lost 5 bases, V lost 6 bases, and 17 bases had no gene match. Looked up from germline, CDR1 is MNHNS and CDR2 is SASEGT. The CDR3 covers 19 residues.

The V call is TRBV4-3, the J call TRBJ1-2; a weak D match, TRBD1 (5 bases). CDR1 is LGHNA and CDR2 is YSLEER in the germline V gene. With 5 bases removed from V and 9 bases from J, the gap between germline ends came to 22 bases. This CDR3 is 15 amino acids long. The chain's CDR3 is CASSLGLTVGDCYTF. The CDR3 DNA follows: TGCGCCAGCAGCTTAGGTCTGACAGTGGGAGATTGCTACACCTTC.

V is TRBV7-2 and J is TRBJ2-7, with 9 positions matching TRBD1. Germline lookup yields CDR1 SGHTA and CDR2 FQGNSA. The CDR3 contains 15 residues. J lost 4 bases, V lost 6 bases, and 10 bases had no gene match. CDR3: CASRYAGQGWYEQYF. For the CDR3, the DNA is TGTGCCAGCAGGTACGCGGGACAGGGTTGGTACGAGCAGTACTTC.

There are a few counts of this clonotype. The rearrangement joins TRBV6-6 to TRBJ2-7, with 7 bases lining up with TRBD1. V trimming: 2 bases; J trimming: 7 bases; junction bases outside the gene matches: 5. The length of the CDR3 is 13 residues. CDR1 is MNHNY and CDR2 is SVGAGI in the germline V gene (reference sequence). The CDR3 DNA reads as TGTGCCAGCAGTTACAACGAGGGGGCAGAGCAGTACTTC. It translates to CASSYNEGAEQYF.

The chain has TRBV25-1 and TRBJ1-1, with 12 bases fitting TRBD1. The CDR3 length is 16 residues. The J segment lost 4 bases and the V segment lost 4 bases, leaving 7 bases of the junction unmatched. CDR1 is MGHDK and CDR2 is SYGVNS in the germline V gene. The DNA for the CDR3 is TGTGCCAGCAGTGCGTGGGACAGGGGGCTGAGCACTGAAGCTTTCTTT. It is translated as CASSAWDRGLSTEAFF.

Notes on this clonotype: Compared with germline, one end of the junction differs, possibly owing to a read error. The chain couples TRBV4-3 to TRBJ1-2; 11 bases match TRBD1. CDR3 size: 13 residues. Germline CDR1 and CDR2: LGHNA and YSLEER. The CDR3 sequence: CAGSHGTGGGYTF. CDR3 bases: TGCGCCGGCAGCCACGGGACAGGGGGTGGCTACACCTTC.

Remarks on this clonotype: Being one base from a much bigger clone, this may be a read error. The chain recombines TRBV4-2 with TRBJ2-1; 7 nucleotides match TRBD2. The germline V gene has CDR1 LGHNA and CDR2 YNFKEQ. CDR3 length: 13 residues. The CDR3 sequence is CASRETSRVELFF. For the CDR3, the DNA is TGTGCCAGCAGGGAGACTAGCCGGGTAGAGCTGTTCTTC.

A single count supports this clonotype. V is TRBV20-1 and J is TRBJ2-7; the match to TRBD1 covers 8 bases. J gave up 6 bases and V 6 bases, and 16 bases lay outside the gene matches. The germline V gene encodes CDR1 DFQATT and CDR2 SNEGSKA (reference sequence). This CDR3 is 15 amino acids long. CDR3 nucleotides: TGCAGTGCCCCCGAACCCCGGACAGGGACCTGCGAGCAGTACTTC. Translation gives CSAPEPRTGTCEQYF.

Here the CDR3 reads CAISDVFLGTDTQYF. In DNA form, the CDR3 reads TGTGCCATCAGTGATGTCTTCCTGGGGACAGATACGCAGTATTTT. The chain links TRBV10-3 to TRBJ2-3; D not certain. V shed 3 bases and J shed 3 bases, with 13 bases lying between them. The CDR3 has 15 residues. From germline, CDR1 is ENHRY and CDR2 SYGVKD.

This sequence joins TRBV6-6 and TRBJ2-2; TRBD2 is a possible D gene (6 bases). V dropped 1 base and J dropped 5 bases, with 11 bases sitting between them. CDR1 is MNHNY and CDR2 is SVGAGI in the germline V gene (reference sequence). The CDR3 length is 15 residues. CDR3 sequence (DNA): TGTGCCAGCAGTTACTTACCACGGGGGACCGGGGAGCTGTTTTTT. It translates to CASSYLPRGTGELFF.

In this sample, this clonotype turned up a few times. This rearrangement joins TRBV19 to TRBJ2-1, with 11 bases that match TRBD2. Per the germline V gene, CDR1 is LNHDA and CDR2 is SQIVND (reference sequence). CDR3 length equals 15 residues. V dropped 6 bases and J dropped 10; count of bases not matched to a gene: 11. CDR3 region: CASSGTSGNYREQFF. CDR3 sequence (DNA): TGTGCCAGTAGCGGGACTAGCGGAAATTATAGGGAGCAGTTCTTC.

About this clonotype itself: The DNA is left out, because the CDR3 cannot be placed on it with certainty; the CDR3 is given as TCRdb lists it. The rearrangement joins TRBV28 to TRBJ2-1; TRBD1, the D gene given by the table, was not confirmed from the DNA. From germline, CDR1 is MDHEN and CDR2 SYDVKM. The CDR3 has 14 residues if both end residues are counted. The CDR3 region is CASSSLVGQGAKFF.